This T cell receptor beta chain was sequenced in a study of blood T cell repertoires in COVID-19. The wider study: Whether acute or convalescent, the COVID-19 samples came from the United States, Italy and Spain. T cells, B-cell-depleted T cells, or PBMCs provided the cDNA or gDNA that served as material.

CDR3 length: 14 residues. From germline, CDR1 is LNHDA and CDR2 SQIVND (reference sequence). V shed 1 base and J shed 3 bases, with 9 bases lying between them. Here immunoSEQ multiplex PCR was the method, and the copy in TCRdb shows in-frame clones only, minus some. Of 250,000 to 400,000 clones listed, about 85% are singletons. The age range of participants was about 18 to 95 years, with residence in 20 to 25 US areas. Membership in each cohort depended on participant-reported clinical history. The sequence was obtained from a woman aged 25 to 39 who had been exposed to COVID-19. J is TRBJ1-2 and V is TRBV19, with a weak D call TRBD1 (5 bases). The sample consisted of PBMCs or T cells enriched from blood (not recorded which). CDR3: CASSIGREDYGYTF. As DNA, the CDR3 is TGTGCCAGTAGTATAGGCAGGGAGGACTATGGCTACACCTTC.